The rows below give T cell receptor beta chains drawn from one sample of a study of beta chain features in type 1 diabetes. Profiling relied on immunoSEQ multiplex PCR, and the TCRdb table lists in-frame clones only, not all of them. The sample includes nearly 250,000 clones, about 63% of them seen just once. The sequencing sample was made of naive CD4+ T cells from blood. These receptor sequences come from a man aged 25 to 40 in good health. Each CDR3 is given with its conserved first and last residue. The order of the fields is V gene, J gene, CDR3 protein.

TRBV29-1	TRBJ2-1	CSGGGGYSYNEQFF
TRBV5-1	TRBJ2-7	CASSPRGAELSEQYF
TRBV5-1	TRBJ2-3	CASGVAGGNTDTQYF
TRBV9	TRBJ2-5	CASSAPVIGETQYF
TRBV7-9	TRBJ2-7	CASSSTDYYEQYF
TRBV9	TRBJ2-7	CASSMTGTAYEQYF
TRBV15	TRBJ2-2	CATSTTPGRELFF
TRBV23-1	TRBJ1-5	CASSQSWTGDQPQHF
TRBV6-5	TRBJ2-4	CASSLTLTGTKNIQYF
TRBV29-1	TRBJ2-3	CSVRRRAGGDTQYF
TRBV18	TRBJ2-5	CASSPAGRQETQYF
TRBV19	TRBJ2-7	CASRTGQEGEQYF
TRBV2	TRBJ2-5	CASTWDSQETQYF
TRBV7-9	TRBJ2-3	CASSLVLAGSDTQYF
TRBV30	TRBJ2-1	CAWSFSSGASGGQFF
TRBV7-2	TRBJ1-5	CASSLRDSNQPQHF
TRBV7-2	TRBJ2-7	CASSPRVSEQYF
TRBV10-3	TRBJ2-3	CAISAGGGMVHF
TRBV28	TRBJ2-3	CASRPSTDTQYF
TRBV30	TRBJ1-3	CAWSPNSGNTIYF
TRBV28	TRBJ2-3	CASRTSGPDTQYF
TRBV4-3	TRBJ2-6	CASSLQYSGANVLTF
TRBV29-1	TRBJ2-4	CSVEGLAGNIQYF
TRBV7-8	TRBJ2-2	CASCGTVNTGELFF
TRBV11-2	TRBJ2-3	CASSPRTVGTQYF
TRBV28	TRBJ2-7	CASSLVRVPNEQYF
TRBV10-3	TRBJ2-3	CAISGTDTQYF
TRBV30	TRBJ1-1	CAWSVIRMNTEAFF
TRBV11-2	TRBJ2-6	CASSLNRAGANVLTF
TRBV29-1	TRBJ1-5	CSVGDSNQPQHF
TRBV11-2	TRBJ2-7	CASSLRGQGLSYEQYF
TRBV7-9	TRBJ2-3	CASSFGQGTDTQYF
TRBV9	TRBJ2-3	CASSPGGRTDTQYF
TRBV29-1	TRBJ2-4	CSGLTGRDIQYF
TRBV4-3	TRBJ2-3	CASSQTAGDTQYF
TRBV11-2	TRBJ2-4	CASSLVTAKNIQYF
TRBV13	TRBJ2-4	CASSSRTVLAKNIQYF
TRBV30	TRBJ1-2	CAWSEQTNYGYTF
TRBV29-1	TRBJ2-1	CSVQNRFRYNEQFF
TRBV2	TRBJ2-7	CASSAPGQGSYEQYF
TRBV29-1	TRBJ2-5	CSGGTGEETQYF
TRBV28	TRBJ2-5	CASKKGARETQYF
TRBV18	TRBJ2-7	CASSPTAYEQYF